The clone carrying this T cell receptor (beta chain) was seen a handful of times. The antigen is unknown. Donors comprised only Caucasian adults living in Nashville, Tennessee. Per germline, CDR1 SGHTA and CDR2 FQGTGA. The CDR3 is 15 residues long. V was cut by 0 bases and J by 1 base, with 9 bases left in between. These data are taken from a study of shared clonotypes between healthy human individuals. Study observations and caveats: Sorted-subset sequencing, rarefaction showed, was incomplete despite large depth.

Genomic DNA of each subset was evenly split across several immunoSEQ plates. DNA at approximately 200 ng, 30,000 or so T cell genomes, went into sorted-subset replicate PCRs. TCRdb's copy holds only in-frame clones and misses some; the assay was immunoSEQ multiplex PCR. The sample consists of 950,000 to 1,200,000 clones, roughly 80% of them appearing once. The receptor comes from a young man in good health. Some clones in this sample may be carry-over from other donors' samples. This chain joins TRBV7-3 and TRBJ1-2, with D possibly matching TRBD1 (5 bases). What was sequenced was memory CD4+ T cells from PBMCs. Described subset: CD45RA-negative fraction. CDR3 sequence (DNA): TGTGCCAGCAGCTTAACACGGGGGGATAACTATGGCTACACCTTC. This sequence encodes CASSLTRGDNYGYTF. Full variable domain (rest looked up from reference TRBV7-3 and TRBJ1-2): GAGVSQTPSNKVTEKGKYVELRCDPISGHTALYWYRQSLGQGPEFLIYFQGTGAADDSGLPNDRFFAVRPEGSVSTLKIQRTERGDSAVYLCASSLTRGDNYGYTFGSGTRLTVV.